The 29 T cell receptor beta chains below come from one sample, sequenced in a study of shared clonotypes between healthy human individuals. Generated by immunoSEQ multiplex PCR, the TCRdb table keeps only in-frame clones and is missing some. The data contain 2 million to 2.5 million clones, about 94% of them singletons. Sequencing was done on a sample of naive CD4+ T cells sorted from blood. Indicated subset: CD45RA+ positively selected. The receptors were sampled from a man aged 18 to 35 in good health.

The chain has TRBV5-1 and TRBJ2-5; 14 bases align to TRBD2. This CDR3 is 18 amino acids long. The germline V gene encodes CDR1 SGHRS and CDR2 YFSETQ. The J segment lost 4 bases and the V segment lost 0 bases, leaving 8 bases of the junction unmatched. CDR3 sequence: CASSLGLAGGPLAETQYF. The CDR3, as DNA: TGCGCCAGCAGCTTGGGACTAGCGGGGGGGCCACTTGCAGAGACCCAGTACTTC.

V and J are TRBV4-3 and TRBJ2-5; 11 bases are a match to TRBD2. Germline loops: CDR1 LGHNA, CDR2 YSLEER. This CDR3 has 16 residues. The J segment lost 5 bases and the V segment lost 0 bases, leaving 5 bases of the junction unmatched. CDR3 in amino acids: CASSQETSGTGETQYF. CDR3 DNA sequence: TGCGCCAGCAGCCAAGAGACTAGCGGGACTGGGGAGACCCAGTACTTC.

The chain recombines TRBV30 with TRBJ2-1; 13 nucleotides align to TRBD2. The germline CDR1 and CDR2 sequences are GTSNPN and SVGIG (reference sequence). V lost 2 bases to trimming and J lost 7 bases; unmatched junction nucleotides: 14. The CDR3 is 18 amino acids. In DNA, the CDR3 is TGTGCCTGGAGTTTAATGCGGACTAGCGGGGGCGTGGGGAATGAGCAGTTCTTC. Protein product: CAWSLMRTSGGVGNEQFF.

The J gene is TRBJ2-2, the V gene TRBV18; 9 nucleotides match TRBD2. The V gene end was trimmed by 8 bases and the J gene end by 6 bases; junction bases not matched to a gene: 7. Germline loops: CDR1 KGHSH, CDR2 LQKENI. This CDR3 contains 14 residues. DNA of the CDR3: TGTGCCAGCGATCCCGGGACTAGCTCCGGGGAGCTGTTTTTT. Translating it yields CASDPGTSSGELFF.

This chain joins TRBV5-6 and TRBJ1-6; 7 bases align to TRBD1. V lost 3 bases, J lost 10 bases, and 13 bases stayed unmatched. Germline values: CDR1 SGHDT, CDR2 YYEEEE. The CDR3 extends over 16 amino acids. The CDR3 nucleotides are TGTGCCAGCAGCTCGAATCAGGGACAGCTGGGATCACCCCTCCACTTT. Translation: CASSSNQGQLGSPLHF.

Written as DNA, the CDR3 is TGTGCCAGCAGGGACAACGTCCAGCCCCAGCATTTT. Its translation: CASRDNVQPQHF. The chain carries TRBV7-2 and TRBJ1-5; D possibly corresponds to TRBD1 (5 bases). V lost 6 bases to trimming and J lost 7 bases, with 10 bases between them. Germline-derived CDR1 and CDR2 are SGHTA and FQGNSA. This CDR3 is built from 12 residues.

The chain carries TRBV6-1 and TRBJ1-1; perhaps TRBD1 as D (5 bases). Germline V CDR1 and CDR2: MNHNS, SASEGT. CDR3 size: 13 residues. Trimming shortened V by 7 bases and J by 4 bases, and 13 bases separated the two germline ends. CDR3 sequence reads: CASNQGGITEAFF. The DNA of the CDR3 is TGTGCCAGCAACCAGGGAGGGATCACTGAAGCTTTCTTT.

The rearrangement links TRBV30 to TRBJ2-2; no definite D call. Trimming removed 3 bases at V and 1 base at J, with 6 bases between. The CDR3 has 13 amino acids. Germline lookup yields CDR1 GTSNPN and CDR2 SVGIG (reference sequence). The CDR3 region has the DNA TGTGCCTGGAGAAAGGGGAACACCGGGGAGCTGTTTTTT. Protein sequence: CAWRKGNTGELFF.

This sequence joins TRBV5-4 and TRBJ2-3; 15 bases align to TRBD2. The V and J ends lost 4 bases and 0 bases, in that order; junction bases with no gene match: 6. Germline CDR1 SGHNT, CDR2 YYREEE (reference sequence). The CDR3 covers 18 residues. CDR3 sequence reads: CASSPGTSGGLSTDTQYF. The CDR3, as DNA: TGTGCCAGCAGCCCGGGGACTAGCGGGGGGCTTAGCACAGATACGCAGTATTTT.

The V call is TRBV7-9, the J call TRBJ1-4, with no clear D. This CDR3 comprises 15 residues. Germline V CDR1 and CDR2: SEHNR, FQNEAQ (reference sequence). V gave up 1 base and J gave up 5 bases, with 11 bases separating them. The CDR3 DNA reads TGTGCCAGCAGCTTAGAACCGGCGACGAATGAAAAACTGTTTTTT. Translating gives CASSLEPATNEKLFF.

The chain carries TRBV5-4 and TRBJ1-1, with D unresolved. Germline V gives CDR1 SGHNT, CDR2 YYREEE (reference sequence). V was shortened by 3 bases and J by 1 base, with 4 bases between the two germline ends. CDR3 length: 12 amino acids. DNA for the CDR3: TGTGCCAGCAGCTGGGGGAACACTGAAGCTTTCTTT. Protein product: CASSWGNTEAFF. The full variable domain, rest sourced from reference TRBV5-4 and TRBJ1-1, is ETGVTQSPTHLIKTRGQQVTLRCSSQSGHNTVSWYQQALGQGPQFIFQYYREEENGRGNFPPRFSGLQFPNYSSELNVNALELDDSALYLCASSWGNTEAFFGQGTRLTVV.

The chain is built from TRBV10-1 and TRBJ2-7; D may be TRBD1 or TRBD2 (5 bases each). CDR3 length: 15 residues. Germline V lookup: CDR1 WNHNN, CDR2 SYGVQD (reference sequence). Trimming cost V 6 bases and J 5 bases, with 20 bases left between them. CDR3 nucleotides: TGCGCCAGCAGCCAGGGACGGACTCTAACCCACGAGCAGTACTTC. Translated: CASSQGRTLTHEQYF.

The gene calls are TRBV6-5 and TRBJ2-7, with 9 bases fitting TRBD1. The CDR3 totals 15 residues. Trimming cost V 1 base and J 4 bases; bases outside gene matches: 5. CDR1 MNHEY and CDR2 SVGAGI come from the germline V gene. The CDR3 bases are TGTGCCAGCAGTTACTGGACAGGGGCCACTTACGAGCAGTACTTC. This codes for CASSYWTGATYEQYF.

The chain couples TRBV28 to TRBJ2-2; D ambiguous. The V gene lost 8 bases and the J gene lost 3 bases, with 25 bases spanning the gap. Germline-derived CDR1 and CDR2 are MDHEN and SYDVKM. The CDR3 runs to 18 residues. This CDR3 reads CASSRPWADPSDTGELFF. In DNA, the CDR3 is TGTGCCAGCTCCCGCCCCTGGGCAGACCCCTCGGACACCGGGGAGCTGTTTTTT.

The gene calls are TRBV2 and TRBJ1-1; 8 nucleotides match TRBD1. This CDR3 spans 14 amino acids. V shed 6 bases and J 0 bases; nucleotides not matched to a gene: 3. Germline CDR1 reads SNHLY; CDR2 reads FYNNEI. The CDR3 sequence: CASSEQGVNTEAFF. The CDR3, as DNA: TGTGCCAGCAGCGAACAGGGGGTGAACACTGAAGCTTTCTTT.

The chain uses TRBV2 and TRBJ2-5; 7 bases agree with TRBD1. Germline CDR1 reads SNHLY; CDR2 reads FYNNEI. This CDR3 comprises 14 residues. The V and J ends lost 5 bases and 1 base, in that order; junction bases with no gene match: 4. CDR3 residues: CASSKWDSQETQYF. The CDR3 DNA is TGTGCCAGCAGTAAATGGGACAGCCAAGAGACCCAGTACTTC.

This chain joins TRBV5-1 and TRBJ2-7; 12 bases are shared with TRBD1. Germline loops: CDR1 SGHRS, CDR2 YFSETQ. V lost 2 bases and J lost 6; bases outside the gene matches: 6. This CDR3 spans 15 amino acids. The DNA of the CDR3 is TGCGCCAGCAGCTTAGGGGACAGGGGGCGCGCCGAGCAGTACTTC. This gives the protein CASSLGDRGRAEQYF.

The chain couples TRBV5-1 to TRBJ2-5, with D maybe TRBD1 (6 bases). Trimming removed 4 bases from V and 5 bases from J, with 21 bases in between. The CDR3 runs 16 residues. Germline V gene sequence: CDR1 SGHRS, CDR2 YFSETQ. The CDR3 DNA follows: TGCGCCAGCAGCCCTAGGTCGGCAGGGGTTATGGAGACCCAGTACTTC. Translating gives CASSPRSAGVMETQYF.

The chain is built from TRBV10-2 and TRBJ2-2, with 9 nucleotides matching TRBD2. Germline-derived CDR1 and CDR2 are WSHSY and SAAADI. The CDR3 spans 17 residues. The trim removed 3 bases at V and 3 bases at J, leaving 8 bases unmatched. The CDR3 DNA sequence: TGCGCCAGCAGTGATCATAGAGCGGGGGGACACACCGGGGAGCTGTTTTTT. The encoded protein is CASSDHRAGGHTGELFF.

This chain links TRBV19 with TRBJ2-1; 7 nucleotides match TRBD2. J lost 0 bases, V lost 5 bases, and 10 bases had no gene match. The CDR3 sequence is 17 residues long. Germline V CDR1 and CDR2: LNHDA, SQIVND (reference sequence). CDR3 residues: CASSRAPAGSSYNEQFF. The CDR3 DNA reads TGTGCCAGTAGTCGAGCCCCAGCGGGGAGCTCCTACAATGAGCAGTTCTTC.

This sequence joins TRBV11-2 and TRBJ2-5; D unresolved. With 0 bases removed from V and 7 bases from J, the gap between germline ends came to 6 bases. The CDR3 totals 12 residues. CDR1 and CDR2 (germline): SGHAT, FQNNGV. The CDR3 sequence: CASSLDLGTQYF. The CDR3 region has the DNA TGTGCCAGCAGCTTAGATTTGGGGACCCAGTACTTC.

The chain carries TRBV5-1 and TRBJ2-7; maybe TRBD2 (5 bases). This CDR3 region has 15 residues. Germline lookup yields CDR1 SGHRS and CDR2 YFSETQ. Trimming took 3 bases from V and 0 from J, leaving 13 bases between them. This CDR3 is CASSSFRRDSYEQYF. The DNA of the CDR3 is TGCGCCAGCAGCTCCTTCCGCCGGGACTCCTACGAGCAGTACTTC.

The chain has TRBV19 and TRBJ1-5; D call uncertain. CDR1 and CDR2 from the germline V gene are LNHDA and SQIVND (reference sequence). The CDR3 covers 13 residues. V lost 9 bases, J lost 2 bases, and 11 bases lay in between. CDR3 loop: CASRDYRNQPQHF. The CDR3 DNA sequence: TGTGCCAGCCGAGACTATCGCAATCAGCCCCAGCATTTT.

The CDR3 DNA reads TGTGCCAGCAGCTACCCCGGGGCTGGAAACACCATATATTTT. Translated, it gives CASSYPGAGNTIYF. V usage is TRBV7-9 and J usage is TRBJ1-3; D remains ambiguous. V lost 4 bases to trimming and J lost 2 bases, with 9 bases between them. The germline gives CDR1 SEHNR, CDR2 FQNEAQ (reference sequence). The CDR3 covers 14 residues.

This chain connects TRBV6-6 to TRBJ2-3; no firm D call. Trimming removed 0 bases at V and 3 bases at J, with 13 bases between. This CDR3 is built from 16 residues. CDR1 and CDR2 (germline): MNHNY, SVGAGI (reference sequence). The CDR3 here is CASSYSTLSGTDTQYF. In DNA form, the CDR3 reads TGTGCCAGCAGTTACTCGACGTTGAGTGGGACAGATACGCAGTATTTT.

The rearrangement joins TRBV27 to TRBJ2-5; TRBD2 is a possible D gene (6 bases). CDR1 MNHEY and CDR2 SMNVEV come from the germline V gene (reference sequence). V lost 4 bases and J lost 7, with 25 bases in between. The CDR3 runs to 17 residues. The CDR3 coding sequence is TGTGCCAGCAGTTCGCAGCCTCTGGGACTTAGGGGCGGGACCCAGTACTTC. The encoded protein is CASSSQPLGLRGGTQYF.

V gene TRBV5-5 combines with J gene TRBJ1-4; the match to TRBD1 covers 8 bases. The CDR3 covers 15 residues. Germline assignment: CDR1 SGHKS and CDR2 YYEKEE (reference sequence). The trim removed 4 bases at V and 0 bases at J, leaving 2 bases unmatched. The CDR3 bases are TGTGCCAGCAGCGAGGGACAGGCAACTAATGAAAAACTGTTTTTT. It yields the protein CASSEGQATNEKLFF. The complete variable domain, with remaining parts taken from reference TRBV5-5 and TRBJ1-4, reads DAGVTQSPTHLIKTRGQQVTLRCSPISGHKSVSWYQQVLGQGPQFIFQYYEKEERGRGNFPDRFSARQFPNYSSELNVNALLLGDSALYLCASSEGQATNEKLFFGSGTQLSVL.

This rearrangement joins TRBV9 to TRBJ2-2, with 12 bases fitting TRBD1. This CDR3 has 16 amino acids. Germline lookup yields CDR1 SGDLS and CDR2 YYNGEE. The V and J ends lost 3 bases and 6 bases, in that order; junction bases with no gene match: 6. The DNA of the CDR3 is TGTGCCAGCAGCGGAGCCCGGGACAGGGGGCCCGGGGAGCTGTTTTTT. This gives the protein CASSGARDRGPGELFF.

The chain joins TRBV5-8 to TRBJ1-6; 7 nucleotides match TRBD1. Trimming removed 4 bases from V and 8 bases from J; junction bases left unmatched: 3. This CDR3 contains 13 residues. The germline CDR1 and CDR2 sequences are SGHTS and YDEGEE. CDR3 sequence: CASSDQGDSPLHF. In nucleotides, the CDR3 is TGTGCCAGCAGCGATCAGGGGGATTCACCCCTCCACTTT.